This T cell receptor beta chain was sequenced during a study of cytomegalovirus exposure and HLA in healthy donors. The PCR made use of 60 Vbeta and 13 Jbeta primers. The method was immunoSEQ multiplex PCR; TCRdb's version includes in-frame clones alone and lacks a portion of them. Here the sample spans under 200,000 clones, 65% to 70% being singletons. Notes on the study in general: Associated with cytomegalovirus, according to the listing, were some 180 TCR beta chains.

V lost 5 bases and J lost 4; bases outside the gene matches: 3. This CDR3 is 14 amino acids long. Germline V lookup: CDR1 SGHAT, CDR2 FQDESV (reference sequence). In its sample, this clone was seen once. Its antigen is as yet unknown. The chain links TRBV11-1 to TRBJ1-4; 8 nucleotides agree with TRBD1. The sample consisted of PBMCs. The sequence came from a woman aged 18-29 years in good health and CMV-seropositive. CDR3 loop: CASSRGQDNEKLFF. As DNA, the CDR3 is TGTGCCAGCAGCCGGGGACAGGATAATGAAAAACTGTTTTTT.